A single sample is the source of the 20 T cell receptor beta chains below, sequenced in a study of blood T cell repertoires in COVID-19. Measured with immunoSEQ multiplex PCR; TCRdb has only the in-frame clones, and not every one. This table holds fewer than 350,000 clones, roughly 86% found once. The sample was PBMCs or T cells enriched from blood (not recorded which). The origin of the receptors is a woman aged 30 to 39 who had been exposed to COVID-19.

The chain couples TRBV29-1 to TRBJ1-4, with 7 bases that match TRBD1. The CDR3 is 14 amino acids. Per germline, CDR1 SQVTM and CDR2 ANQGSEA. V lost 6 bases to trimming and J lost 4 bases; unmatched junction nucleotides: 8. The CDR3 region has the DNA TGCAGCGTATTTACAGGGGCAAGTAATGAAAAACTGTTTTTT. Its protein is CSVFTGASNEKLFF.

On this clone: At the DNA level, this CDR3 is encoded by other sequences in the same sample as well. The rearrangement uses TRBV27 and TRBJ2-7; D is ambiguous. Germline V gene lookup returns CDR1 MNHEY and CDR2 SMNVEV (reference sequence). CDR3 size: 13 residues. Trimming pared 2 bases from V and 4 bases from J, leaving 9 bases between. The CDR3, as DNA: TGTGCCAGCAGTTTACCCGGAGCGTACGAGCAGTACTTC. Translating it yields CASSLPGAYEQYF.

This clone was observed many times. The chain's CDR3 is CASSKTGRVTDTQYF. Written as DNA, the CDR3 is TGTGCCAGCAGTAAAACAGGGAGGGTGACAGATACGCAGTATTTT. The chain recombines TRBV6-5 with TRBJ2-3; tentative D call: TRBD2 (7 bases). The germline V and J ends were trimmed by 5 bases and 3 bases, with 15 bases remaining between them. Germline V lookup: CDR1 MNHEY, CDR2 SVGAGI. This CDR3 comprises 15 residues.

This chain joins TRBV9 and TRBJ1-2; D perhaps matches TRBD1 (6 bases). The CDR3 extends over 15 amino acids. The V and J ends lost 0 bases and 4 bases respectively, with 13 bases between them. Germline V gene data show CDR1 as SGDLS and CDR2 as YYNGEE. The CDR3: CASSVGTAVTYGYTF. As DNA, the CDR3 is TGTGCCAGCAGCGTAGGGACAGCGGTAACCTATGGCTACACCTTC.

Written as DNA, the CDR3 is TGTGCTAGTGGTTTTGGGCAGCCAACGGACGAGCAGTACTTC. Translated: CASGFGQPTDEQYF. This chain joins TRBV12-5 and TRBJ2-7; D ambiguous. V lost 3 bases to trimming and J lost 5 bases, with 14 bases between them. CDR3 length equals 14 residues. Germline-derived CDR1 and CDR2 are LGHNT and FRNRAP.

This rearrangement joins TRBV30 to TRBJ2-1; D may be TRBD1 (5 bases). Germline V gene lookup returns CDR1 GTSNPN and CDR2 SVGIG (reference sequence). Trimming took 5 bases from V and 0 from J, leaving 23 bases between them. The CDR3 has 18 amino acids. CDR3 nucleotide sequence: TGTGCCTGGGACTGGAGATTAGGGGCCGGCAGCTCCTACAATGAGCAGTTCTTC. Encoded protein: CAWDWRLGAGSSYNEQFF.

This CDR3 reads CASSTNTIGYTF. In DNA, the CDR3 is TGTGCCAGCAGCACCAACACGATTGGCTACACCTTC. The rearrangement links TRBV9 to TRBJ1-2; no definite D call. The CDR3 is 12 residues long. Deletions cut 4 bases from V and 7 bases from J, with 11 bases between. Germline CDR1 reads SGDLS; CDR2 reads YYNGEE.

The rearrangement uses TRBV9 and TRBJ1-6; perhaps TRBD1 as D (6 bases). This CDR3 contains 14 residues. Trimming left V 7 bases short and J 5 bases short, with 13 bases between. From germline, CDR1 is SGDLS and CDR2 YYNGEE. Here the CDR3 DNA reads TGTGCCAGCGGGGCGGGGGACAATAATTCACCCCTCCACTTT. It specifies CASGAGDNNSPLHF.

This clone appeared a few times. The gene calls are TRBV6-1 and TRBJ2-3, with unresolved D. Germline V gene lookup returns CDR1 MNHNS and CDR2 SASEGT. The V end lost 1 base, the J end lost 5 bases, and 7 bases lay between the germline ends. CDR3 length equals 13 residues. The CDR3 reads CASSEVVRDTQYF. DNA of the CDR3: TGTGCCAGCAGTGAAGTTGTGAGAGATACGCAGTATTTT.

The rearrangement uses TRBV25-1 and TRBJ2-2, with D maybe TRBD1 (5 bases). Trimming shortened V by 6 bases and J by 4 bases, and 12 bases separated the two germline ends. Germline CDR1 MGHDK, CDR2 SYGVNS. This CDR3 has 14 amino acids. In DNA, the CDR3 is TGTGCCAGCAGGGGGCTTGGAATCACCGGGGAGCTGTTTTTT. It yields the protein CASRGLGITGELFF.

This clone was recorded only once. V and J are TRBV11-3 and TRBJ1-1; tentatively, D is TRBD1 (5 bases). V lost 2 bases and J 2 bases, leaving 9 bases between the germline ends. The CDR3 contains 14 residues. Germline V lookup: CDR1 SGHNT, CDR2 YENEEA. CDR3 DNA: TGTGCCAGCAGCTTACAGGGAAAAAACACTGAAGCTTTCTTT. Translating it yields CASSLQGKNTEAFF.

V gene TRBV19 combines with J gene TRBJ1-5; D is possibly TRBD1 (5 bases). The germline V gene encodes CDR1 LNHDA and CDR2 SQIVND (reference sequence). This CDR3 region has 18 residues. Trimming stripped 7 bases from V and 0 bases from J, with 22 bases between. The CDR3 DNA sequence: TGTGCCAGTAACCTTAATGGGGCGTACGGATATAGCAATCAGCCCCAGCATTTT. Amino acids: CASNLNGAYGYSNQPQHF. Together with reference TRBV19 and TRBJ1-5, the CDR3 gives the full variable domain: DGGITQSPKYLFRKEGQNVTLSCEQNLNHDAMYWYRQDPGQGLRLIYYSQIVNDFQKGDIAEGYSVSREKKESFPLTVTSAQKNPTAFYLCASNLNGAYGYSNQPQHFGDGTRLSIL.

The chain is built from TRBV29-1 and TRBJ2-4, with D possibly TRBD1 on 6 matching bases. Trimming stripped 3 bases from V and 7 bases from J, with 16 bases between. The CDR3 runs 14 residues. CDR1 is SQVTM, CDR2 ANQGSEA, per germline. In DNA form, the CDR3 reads TGCAGCGTTGAGGCTGTGACAGGAAGGAACATTCAGTACTTC. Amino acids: CSVEAVTGRNIQYF.

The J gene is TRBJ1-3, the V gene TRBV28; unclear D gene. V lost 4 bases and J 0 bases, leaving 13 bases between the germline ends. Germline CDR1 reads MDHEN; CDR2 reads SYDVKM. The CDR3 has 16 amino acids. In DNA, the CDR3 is TGTGCCAGCAGTTCGGTCTCCACCGGCTCTGGAAACACCATATATTTT. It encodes CASSSVSTGSGNTIYF.

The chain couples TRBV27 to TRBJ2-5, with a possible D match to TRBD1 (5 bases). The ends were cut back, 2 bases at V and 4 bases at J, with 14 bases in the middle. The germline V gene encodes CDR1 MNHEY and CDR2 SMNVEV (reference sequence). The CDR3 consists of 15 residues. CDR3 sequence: CASSLRGRVGETQYF. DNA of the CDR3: TGTGCCAGCAGTTTAAGGGGCAGGGTAGGAGAGACCCAGTACTTC.

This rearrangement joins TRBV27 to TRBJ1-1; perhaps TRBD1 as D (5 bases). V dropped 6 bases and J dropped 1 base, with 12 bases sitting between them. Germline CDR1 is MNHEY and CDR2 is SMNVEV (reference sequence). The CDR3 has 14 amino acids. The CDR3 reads CASSPARGNTEAFF. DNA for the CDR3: TGTGCCAGCAGCCCGGCAAGGGGGAACACTGAAGCTTTCTTT.

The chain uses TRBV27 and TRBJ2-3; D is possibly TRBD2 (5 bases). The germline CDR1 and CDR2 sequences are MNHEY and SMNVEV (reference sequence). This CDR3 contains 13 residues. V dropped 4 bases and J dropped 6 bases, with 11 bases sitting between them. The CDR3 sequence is CASSYRESDTQYF. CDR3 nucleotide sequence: TGTGCCAGCAGTTACCGGGAAAGTGATACGCAGTATTTT.

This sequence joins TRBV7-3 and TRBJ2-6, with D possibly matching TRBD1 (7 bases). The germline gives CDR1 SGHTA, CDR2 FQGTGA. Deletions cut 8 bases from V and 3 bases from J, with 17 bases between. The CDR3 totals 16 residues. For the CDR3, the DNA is TGTGCCAGCCGCCCCGGAGGGGGCCATGGGGCCAACGTCCTGACTTTC. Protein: CASRPGGGHGANVLTF.

CDR3 protein: CASSLVPLAGDVAKNIQYF. The CDR3 DNA is TGTGCCAGCAGTTTGGTACCTCTAGCGGGAGATGTTGCCAAAAACATTCAGTACTTC. The chain recombines TRBV28 with TRBJ2-4; 10 bases match TRBD2. CDR1 MDHEN and CDR2 SYDVKM come from the germline V gene. V lost 3 bases to trimming and J lost 1 base; unmatched junction nucleotides: 12. The CDR3 spans 19 residues. Full variable domain (outside the CDR3, taken from reference TRBV28 and TRBJ2-4): DVKVTQSSRYLVKRTGEKVFLECVQDMDHENMFWYRQDPGLGLRLIYFSYDVKMKEKGDIPEGYSVSREKKERFSLILESASTNQTSMYLCASSLVPLAGDVAKNIQYFGAGTRLSVL.

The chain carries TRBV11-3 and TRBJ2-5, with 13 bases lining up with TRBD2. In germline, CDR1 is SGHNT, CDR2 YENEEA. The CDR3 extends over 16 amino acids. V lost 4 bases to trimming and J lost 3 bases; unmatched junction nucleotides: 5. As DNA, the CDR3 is TGTGCCAGCAGCTCCCGACTAGCGGGAGGCAAAGAGACCCAGTACTTC. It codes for CASSSRLAGGKETQYF. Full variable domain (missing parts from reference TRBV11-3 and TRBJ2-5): EAGVVQSPRYKIIEKKQPVAFWCNPISGHNTLYWYLQNLGQGPELLIRYENEEAVDDSQLPKDRFSAERLKGVDSTLKIQPAELGDSAVYLCASSSRLAGGKETQYFGPGTRLLVL.